This TCR beta chain originates from a study of T cell clonality in common variable immunodeficiency. Study conclusions and caveats: Common variable immunodeficiency TCR beta sequences reportedly had fewer deletions and N-nucleotide insertions.

CDR1 MNHEY and CDR2 SVGEGT come from the germline V gene. The V gene lost 4 bases and the J gene lost 5 bases, with 15 bases spanning the gap. The CDR3 is 15 amino acids. The method was immunoSEQ multiplex PCR; TCRdb's version includes in-frame clones alone and lacks a portion of them. This sample includes fewer than 25,000 clones with no singletons; its ten biggest clones take up around 23%. The sample holds a few counts of this clone. Its antigen is currently unknown. The read terminates 3 residues ahead of where the CDR3 ends, so the germline J gene completes it. This chain uses TRBV6-2 or TRBV6-3 with TRBJ2-1; D remains unclear. The clonotype was recovered from a human donor with common variable immunodeficiency. Sequencing was performed on peripheral blood mononuclear cells. CDR3 DNA, as far as it was read: TGTGCCAGCAGTTTTAGCTATTTAAAAAACAATGAG. Translated, it gives CASSFSYLKNNE. The entire CDR3 protein reads CASSFSYLKNNEQFF.